These T cell receptor beta chains were read from a single sample in a study of Ad26.COV2.S vaccination and SARS-CoV-2 variants. The protocol was immunoSEQ multiplex PCR, while the TCRdb copy is restricted to in-frame clones and leaves out a portion. The repertoire holds a few hundred thousand clones, with about nine tenths as singletons. The specimen was peripheral blood, collected in a trial of Ad26.COV2.S vaccine versus placebo. The source is a person between 18 and 65 years old who received the Ad26.COV2.S COVID-19 vaccine or a placebo. The CDR3 runs from the conserved cysteine through the conserved F or W. D genes are given only for firm matches. Not every row has a clone size; where given, it reads once, few, many or a size class.

j_call: TRBJ2-1
d_call: -
clone_size: -
v_call: TRBV18
cdr3_nt: TGTGCCAGCTCACCGCGACAGAGCTCCTACAATGAGCAGTTCTTC
cdr3_aa: CASSPRQSSYNEQFF

j_call: TRBJ2-1
d_call: -
clone_size: -
v_call: TRBV2
cdr3_nt: TGTGCCAGCAGTGAGGCACCAGAGAGCGATGAGCAGTTCTTC
cdr3_aa: CASSEAPESDEQFF

j_call: TRBJ2-5
d_call: -
clone_size: -
v_call: TRBV4-3
cdr3_nt: TGCGCCAGCAGCCAAGGCGGAGGGTTGCAAGAGACCCAGTACTTC
cdr3_aa: CASSQGGGLQETQYF

j_call: TRBJ2-5
d_call: TRBD2
clone_size: -
v_call: TRBV7-9
cdr3_nt: TGTGCCAGCAGCTTAAGACTAGCGGGACCGCAAGAGACCCAGTACTTC
cdr3_aa: CASSLRLAGPQETQYF

j_call: TRBJ2-7
d_call: TRBD1
clone_size: -
v_call: TRBV15
cdr3_nt: TGTGCCACCAGCATTCAAGGGGGCTTCTACGAGCAGTACTTC
cdr3_aa: CATSIQGGFYEQYF

j_call: TRBJ2-1
d_call: -
clone_size: once
v_call: TRBV4-1
cdr3_nt: TGCGCCAGCAGCCAAGATCCCCCGGGGAATGAGCAGTTCTTC
cdr3_aa: CASSQDPPGNEQFF

j_call: TRBJ2-3
d_call: -
clone_size: -
v_call: TRBV27
cdr3_nt: TGTGCCAGCAGTTTCATATGGTCGGGCACAGATACGCAGTATTTT
cdr3_aa: CASSFIWSGTDTQYF

j_call: TRBJ1-5
d_call: -
clone_size: -
v_call: TRBV7-8
cdr3_nt: TGTGCCAGCAGCCTAGGTGCCCTCGGGGGCAATCAGCCCCAGCATTTT
cdr3_aa: CASSLGALGGNQPQHF

j_call: TRBJ2-5
d_call: -
clone_size: -
v_call: TRBV18
cdr3_nt: TGTGCCAGCTCACCAAGAGACAGCCAAGAGACCCAGTACTTC
cdr3_aa: CASSPRDSQETQYF

j_call: TRBJ1-4
d_call: -
clone_size: -
v_call: TRBV18
cdr3_nt: TGTGCCAGCTCACCCACAAGGGGAGTATCTGAAAAACTGTTTTTT
cdr3_aa: CASSPTRGVSEKLFF

j_call: TRBJ2-7
d_call: -
clone_size: once
v_call: TRBV11-2
cdr3_nt: TGTGCCAGCAGCTTAGGGCCGGGCGACACCTACGAGCAGTACTTC
cdr3_aa: CASSLGPGDTYEQYF

j_call: TRBJ1-2
d_call: -
clone_size: -
v_call: TRBV14
cdr3_nt: TGTGCCAGCAGCCAGATGACCGACTTCGGCTACACCTTC
cdr3_aa: CASSQMTDFGYTF

j_call: TRBJ2-1
d_call: -
clone_size: -
v_call: TRBV7-9
cdr3_nt: TGTGCCAGCAGCTTAAGAGGGCACGGCTCTTCGGGATACAATGAGCAGTTCTTC
cdr3_aa: CASSLRGHGSSGYNEQFF

j_call: TRBJ2-2
d_call: TRBD1
clone_size: -
v_call: TRBV18
cdr3_nt: TGTGCCAGCTCACCCACACAGGGGATTACCGGGGAGCTGTTTTTT
cdr3_aa: CASSPTQGITGELFF

j_call: TRBJ2-5
d_call: -
clone_size: -
v_call: TRBV5-6
cdr3_nt: TGTGCCAGCAGCTTGCGGCTCCCCGAGACCCAGTACTTC
cdr3_aa: CASSLRLPETQYF

j_call: TRBJ1-5
d_call: -
clone_size: -
v_call: TRBV6-2/TRBV6-3
cdr3_nt: TGTGCCAGCAGTTACGTTACGGGACCATATAGCAATCAGCCCCAGCATTTT
cdr3_aa: CASSYVTGPYSNQPQHF

j_call: TRBJ2-1
d_call: TRBD2
clone_size: -
v_call: TRBV5-4
cdr3_nt: TGTGCCAGCAGCAGCGGGACCAGCTCCTACAATGAGCAGTTCTTC
cdr3_aa: CASSSGTSSYNEQFF

j_call: TRBJ2-1
d_call: -
clone_size: -
v_call: TRBV6-6
cdr3_nt: TGTGCCAGCACTCACCATGATTCAAATGAGCAGTTCTTC
cdr3_aa: CASTHHDSNEQFF

j_call: TRBJ1-3
d_call: -
clone_size: -
v_call: TRBV25-1
cdr3_nt: TGTGCCAGCAGTTCCGGACAACGAAACACCATATATTTT
cdr3_aa: CASSSGQRNTIYF

j_call: TRBJ2-3
d_call: -
clone_size: -
v_call: TRBV12-3/TRBV12-4
cdr3_nt: TGTGCCAGCAGTTTAACCGAGGCAGATACGCAGTATTTT
cdr3_aa: CASSLTEADTQYF

j_call: TRBJ2-5
d_call: TRBD1
clone_size: once
v_call: TRBV18
cdr3_nt: TGTGCCAGCTCACTTCAGGACAGGGAAGAGACCCAGTACTTC
cdr3_aa: CASSLQDREETQYF

j_call: TRBJ1-1
d_call: -
clone_size: -
v_call: TRBV6-5
cdr3_nt: TGTGCCAGCTCTCTGGCGAACACTGAAGCTTTCTTT
cdr3_aa: CASSLANTEAFF

j_call: TRBJ2-2
d_call: -
clone_size: -
v_call: TRBV10-1
cdr3_nt: TGCGCCAGCAGTGAGGGGGGGGCCCCCACCGGGGAGCTGTTTTTT
cdr3_aa: CASSEGGAPTGELFF

j_call: TRBJ1-3
d_call: TRBD1
clone_size: -
v_call: TRBV7-7
cdr3_nt: TGTGCCAGCAGCTTAGGGACAGGGACGGGGAACACCATATATTTT
cdr3_aa: CASSLGTGTGNTIYF

j_call: TRBJ1-1
d_call: -
clone_size: -
v_call: TRBV19
cdr3_nt: TGTGCCAGTAGTATGCCTGGCTTCAACACTGAAGCTTTCTTT
cdr3_aa: CASSMPGFNTEAFF

j_call: TRBJ2-3
d_call: TRBD2
clone_size: -
v_call: TRBV4-1
cdr3_nt: TGCGCCAGCAGCCAGGAAGAAGCGGGGTCTGAGACAGATACGCAGTATTTT
cdr3_aa: CASSQEEAGSETDTQYF

j_call: TRBJ1-2
d_call: -
clone_size: -
v_call: TRBV7-9
cdr3_nt: TGTGCCAGCAGCTCCAGCACTATGCAGGGATTCTATGGCTACACCTTC
cdr3_aa: CASSSSTMQGFYGYTF

j_call: TRBJ1-4
d_call: -
clone_size: -
v_call: TRBV5-4
cdr3_nt: TGTGCCAGCAGCCGAGGACCTAATGAAAAACTGTTTTTT
cdr3_aa: CASSRGPNEKLFF

j_call: TRBJ2-5
d_call: TRBD2
clone_size: -
v_call: TRBV27
cdr3_nt: TGTGCCAGCAGTTTCGGGCTAGCGGGAGTTGAGACCCAGTACTTC
cdr3_aa: CASSFGLAGVETQYF

j_call: TRBJ2-7
d_call: -
clone_size: -
v_call: TRBV9
cdr3_nt: TGTGCCAGCAGCGAGGGGGGTATTGGGTACGAGCAGTACTTC
cdr3_aa: CASSEGGIGYEQYF

j_call: TRBJ1-3
d_call: -
clone_size: -
v_call: TRBV20-1
cdr3_nt: TGCAGTGCTAGTCAGGGTTCGGGAAACACCATATATTTT
cdr3_aa: CSASQGSGNTIYF

j_call: TRBJ1-6
d_call: -
clone_size: -
v_call: TRBV5-4
cdr3_nt: TGTGCCAGCAGCCGACCGAGGGATTCACCCCTCCACTTT
cdr3_aa: CASSRPRDSPLHF

j_call: TRBJ2-7
d_call: -
clone_size: -
v_call: TRBV7-6
cdr3_nt: TGTGCCAGCAGCTCCCGTCTTGGACGGAATCCCTCCTACGAGCAGTACTTC
cdr3_aa: CASSSRLGRNPSYEQYF

j_call: TRBJ2-7
d_call: -
clone_size: -
v_call: TRBV12-2
cdr3_nt: TGTGCAAGTCGCACCAACGGCGGACAGGACTACGAGCAGTACTTC
cdr3_aa: CASRTNGGQDYEQYF

j_call: TRBJ1-2
d_call: TRBD1
clone_size: -
v_call: TRBV30
cdr3_nt: TGTGCCTGGAGTGGGATCCATGCTGGGGGCCGGGGACAGATAGTATATGGCTACACCTTC
cdr3_aa: CAWSGIHAGGRGQIVYGYTF

j_call: TRBJ2-7
d_call: TRBD2
clone_size: -
v_call: TRBV6-4
cdr3_nt: TGTGCCAGCGGTCGGGGACTAGCCCGTACCCACCGATACGAGCAGTACTTC
cdr3_aa: CASGRGLARTHRYEQYF

j_call: TRBJ2-1
d_call: TRBD2
clone_size: -
v_call: TRBV6-4
cdr3_nt: TGTGCCAGCAGTGGTTCTAGCGGGAGTTCCGCCTACAATGAGCAGTTCTTC
cdr3_aa: CASSGSSGSSAYNEQFF

j_call: TRBJ1-4
d_call: TRBD1
clone_size: -
v_call: TRBV7-8
cdr3_nt: TGTGCCAGCAGCCCAAGCGGGACAGGGGGAAGAGAAAAACTGTTTTTT
cdr3_aa: CASSPSGTGGREKLFF

j_call: TRBJ2-3
d_call: -
clone_size: once
v_call: TRBV7-9
cdr3_nt: TGTGCCAGCAGCCATGCTTCTGGGGTCGGCTCTCCTGATACGCAGTATTTT
cdr3_aa: CASSHASGVGSPDTQYF

j_call: TRBJ1-5
d_call: -
clone_size: -
v_call: TRBV7-8
cdr3_nt: TGTGCCAGCAGAAACGACAGGATAGGCAATCAGCCCCAGCATTTT
cdr3_aa: CASRNDRIGNQPQHF

j_call: TRBJ1-3
d_call: -
clone_size: -
v_call: TRBV2
cdr3_nt: TGTGCCAATACGGACGGACTGGCTGGAAACACCATATATTTT
cdr3_aa: CANTDGLAGNTIYF

j_call: TRBJ1-1
d_call: -
clone_size: -
v_call: TRBV14
cdr3_nt: TGTGCCAGCAGCCAGTTACAGAACATGGGGAACACTGAAGCTTTCTTT
cdr3_aa: CASSQLQNMGNTEAFF

j_call: TRBJ1-1
d_call: -
clone_size: -
v_call: TRBV7-2
cdr3_nt: TGTGCCAGCAGCTTAGGCCTGGGGAACACTGAAGCTTTCTTT
cdr3_aa: CASSLGLGNTEAFF

j_call: TRBJ1-1
d_call: -
clone_size: -
v_call: TRBV7-9
cdr3_nt: TGTGCCAGCAGCAACAATCACGGGAGGTATAACACTGAAGCTTTCTTT
cdr3_aa: CASSNNHGRYNTEAFF

j_call: TRBJ2-5
d_call: TRBD1
clone_size: -
v_call: TRBV19
cdr3_nt: TGTGCCAGTAGTATTAAGGGGACAGGACTCCAAGAGACCCAGTACTTC
cdr3_aa: CASSIKGTGLQETQYF

j_call: TRBJ1-2
d_call: TRBD1
clone_size: -
v_call: TRBV29-1
cdr3_nt: TGCAGCGTTGTAGAGGTGGACAGGGAAATCGGCTACACCTTC
cdr3_aa: CSVVEVDREIGYTF

j_call: TRBJ2-7
d_call: -
clone_size: -
v_call: TRBV6-5
cdr3_nt: TGTGCCAGCAGTTACTCGTATGGCGACTACGAGCAGTACTTC
cdr3_aa: CASSYSYGDYEQYF

j_call: TRBJ1-2
d_call: TRBD1
clone_size: -
v_call: TRBV7-2
cdr3_nt: TGTGCCAGCAGCACGAGACAGGGTCACTATGGCTACACCTTC
cdr3_aa: CASSTRQGHYGYTF

j_call: TRBJ1-1
d_call: -
clone_size: once
v_call: TRBV30
cdr3_nt: TGTGCCTGGACCCTAGGGGGGGTAGGGACTGAAGCTTTCTTT
cdr3_aa: CAWTLGGVGTEAFF

j_call: TRBJ2-1
d_call: -
clone_size: -
v_call: TRBV7-6
cdr3_nt: TGTGCCAGCAGCTTTCGGGGGAGCTCCTACAATGAGCAGTTCTTC
cdr3_aa: CASSFRGSSYNEQFF

j_call: TRBJ1-5
d_call: -
clone_size: -
v_call: TRBV7-9
cdr3_nt: TGTGCCAGCAGCCTTCGGAGCAATCAGCCCCAGCATTTT
cdr3_aa: CASSLRSNQPQHF

j_call: TRBJ1-2
d_call: -
clone_size: -
v_call: TRBV3-1/TRBV3-2
cdr3_nt: TGTGCCAGCAGCCAAGAATACTCCCTGGTAGGGGAGCGTGGCTACACCTTC
cdr3_aa: CASSQEYSLVGERGYTF

j_call: TRBJ1-6
d_call: -
clone_size: -
v_call: TRBV27
cdr3_nt: TGTGCCAGCAGTTCGAGCTCCTATAATTCACCCCTCCACTTT
cdr3_aa: CASSSSSYNSPLHF